These 32 T cell receptor beta chains share one sample of origin, sequenced in a study of blood T cells in healthy people across ages. Through a sample-barcoded 5' primer and a J-beta primer mix, a second PCR was run for roughly 6 to 12 cycles. MiXCR, applied by TCRdb to the 5' RACE reads, yields one record per CDR3 protein. This table holds fewer than 1.5 million distinct CDR3 sequences, 40% to 50% found once. Specimen: blood. The receptors shown here come from a woman aged 18-29 years in good health.

V usage is TRBV10-3 and J usage is TRBJ1-2, with D tentatively TRBD1 (5 bases). The CDR3 runs to 14 residues. CDR1 and CDR2 (germline): ENHRY, SYGVKD. Trimming pared 3 bases from V and 6 bases from J, leaving 14 bases between. DNA for the CDR3: TGTGCCATCAGTGAAATAATGGTAGGGGATGGCTACACCTTC. The encoded protein is CAISEIMVGDGYTF.

V is TRBV4-1 and J is TRBJ2-4; D unresolved. CDR1 MGHRA and CDR2 YSYEKL come from the germline V gene. V lost 0 bases, J lost 5 bases, and 8 bases lay in between. This CDR3 spans 14 amino acids. The DNA of the CDR3 is TGCGCCAGCAGCCAAGAAACACACCAAAACATTCAGTACTTC. Translated, it gives CASSQETHQNIQYF.

There are a few counts of this clonotype. The chain combines TRBV27 with TRBJ2-7; the D gene is possibly TRBD1 (5 bases). Germline assignment: CDR1 MNHEY and CDR2 SMNVEV (reference sequence). The CDR3 has 15 amino acids. The ends were cut back, 6 bases at V and 4 bases at J, with 19 bases in the middle. The CDR3 DNA reads TGTGCCAGCAGACTCAAAACCAGGGAACCGTACGAGCAGTACTTC. As protein: CASRLKTREPYEQYF.

Only a few counts were recorded for this clonotype. The chain employs TRBV10-3 and TRBJ2-1, with 10 positions matching TRBD2. Germline-derived CDR1 and CDR2 are ENHRY and SYGVKD. CDR3 length: 15 amino acids. V dropped 11 bases and J dropped 4; count of bases not matched to a gene: 11. The CDR3 region is CAVLAGTPPYNEQFF. The CDR3 DNA follows: TGTGCCGTACTAGCGGGGACTCCCCCTTACAATGAGCAGTTCTTC.

This clonotype was counted a single time. The J gene is TRBJ2-5, the V gene TRBV6-1, with D maybe TRBD1 (5 bases). This CDR3 has 15 amino acids. Germline values: CDR1 MNHNS, CDR2 SASEGT. V lost 6 bases and J lost 2, with 16 bases in between. CDR3 bases: TGTGCCAGCAGGAACATAGGACAAGGGCAAGAGACCCAGTACTTC. Translation gives CASRNIGQGQETQYF.

The CDR3 loop reads CAGVGDEQYF. CDR3 nucleotide sequence: TGTGCTGGGGTAGGCGATGAGCAGTACTTC. The chain combines TRBV7-9 with TRBJ2-1, with no clear D. The better agreement between TRBJ2-7 and the DNA end casts doubt on the J call. Germline assignment: CDR1 SEHNR and CDR2 FQNEAQ (reference sequence). The CDR3 loop spans 10 amino acids.

This clonotype occurred a few times. This rearrangement joins TRBV21-1 to TRBJ2-3; the D call TRBD1 from the table was never checked on the DNA. TRBV21-1 is tagged as a pseudogene. CDR3 length equals 17 residues. The CDR3 sequence: CASSKALYGRPLQTQYF. In DNA form, the CDR3 reads TGTGCCAGCAGCAAAGCGCTGTACGGGCGCCCTCTACAAACGCAGTATTTT.

This clonotype has more than one count but fewer than ten. V and J are TRBV6-2 or TRBV6-3 and TRBJ1-5, with a possible D match to TRBD1 (5 bases). This CDR3 region has 15 residues. Germline loops: CDR1 MNHEY, CDR2 SVGEGT. Trimming pared 0 bases from V and 5 bases from J, leaving 11 bases between. This CDR3 is CASSYSMGEDQPQHF. CDR3 sequence (DNA): TGTGCCAGCAGTTACTCGATGGGGGAGGATCAGCCCCAGCATTTT.

The gene calls are TRBV9 and TRBJ1-2, with 9 bases lining up with TRBD1. The germline CDR1 and CDR2 sequences are SGDLS and YYNGEE. This CDR3 contains 13 residues. V shed 5 bases and J 8 bases; nucleotides not matched to a gene: 7. CDR3 sequence (DNA): TGTGCCAGCAGGGCCGGGACAGGGTCCGGCTACACCTTC. This gives the protein CASRAGTGSGYTF.

This rearrangement joins TRBV5-1 to TRBJ2-7; 7 bases match TRBD2. Germline values: CDR1 SGHRS, CDR2 YFSETQ. Trimming removed 3 bases from V and 7 bases from J; junction bases left unmatched: 19. CDR3 length: 17 residues. The DNA of the CDR3 is TGCGCCAGCAGCTACTCCTTGACTAGCAGTAAGGACAATGAGCAGTACTTC. Translated, it gives CASSYSLTSSKDNEQYF.

The chain uses TRBV7-9 and TRBJ2-1; D may be TRBD2 (6 bases). The germline gives CDR1 SEHNR, CDR2 FQNEAQ (reference sequence). V was trimmed by 5 bases and J by 4 bases, leaving 15 bases between them. CDR3 length equals 15 residues. CDR3 nucleotide sequence: TGTGCCAGCAGCCCCTGGGGCGGGGTATACAATGAGCAGTTCTTC. This gives the protein CASSPWGGVYNEQFF.

The chain is built from TRBV6-1 and TRBJ1-1; 7 nucleotides agree with TRBD1. The J segment lost 5 bases and the V segment lost 7 bases, leaving 19 bases of the junction unmatched. CDR3 length: 17 amino acids. Germline V gene data show CDR1 as MNHNS and CDR2 as SASEGT. CDR3 sequence: CASNQWTGSGWGTEAFF. The CDR3 nucleotides read TGTGCCAGCAACCAATGGACAGGTTCAGGCTGGGGGACTGAAGCTTTCTTT.

This clonotype was counted only a few times. The rearrangement links TRBV6-5 to TRBJ2-1; TRBD1 is a possible D gene (5 bases). V dropped 1 base and J dropped 7 bases, with 14 bases sitting between them. The germline gives CDR1 MNHEY, CDR2 SVGAGI. The CDR3 length is 15 residues. This CDR3 reads CASSYYPQERNEQFF. The CDR3 coding sequence is TGTGCCAGCAGTTACTACCCACAGGAGAGGAATGAGCAGTTCTTC.

This clonotype was detected a few times. The chain is built from TRBV20-1 and TRBJ1-2; 7 positions agree with TRBD1. This CDR3 region has 15 residues. In germline, CDR1 is DFQATT, CDR2 SNEGSKA (reference sequence). V was pared by 4 bases and J by 8 bases, with 16 bases of the junction left unmatched. CDR3 in DNA: TGCAGTGCTAAAAAAACAGGGGTGGTCCTGAGGGGCTACACCTTC. Its protein is CSAKKTGVVLRGYTF.

This chain joins TRBV18 and TRBJ2-1; D unresolved. The germline gives CDR1 KGHSH, CDR2 LQKENI. Trimming took 3 bases from V and 6 from J, leaving 12 bases between them. The CDR3 covers 14 residues. This chain's CDR3 is CASSPTGGSNEQFF. The CDR3 region has the DNA TGTGCCAGCTCACCCACGGGTGGTTCCAATGAGCAGTTCTTC.

V gene TRBV12-3 or TRBV12-4 combines with J gene TRBJ1-2; no reliable D call. This CDR3 region has 15 residues. With 5 bases removed from V and 0 bases from J, the gap between germline ends came to 13 bases. CDR3 coding DNA: TGTGCCAGCAGTCCTTCGGGTCGAGCTAACTATGGCTACACCTTC. It yields the protein CASSPSGRANYGYTF.

This clonotype was seen only a few times. The chain is built from TRBV20-1 and TRBJ2-1; TRBD1 or TRBD2 may be the D gene (6 bases each). Germline V gene lookup returns CDR1 DFQATT and CDR2 SNEGSKA (reference sequence). The CDR3 extends over 13 amino acids. Trimming cost V 2 bases and J 7 bases, with 12 bases left between them. The CDR3 is CSARSRGGNEQFF. The CDR3 region has the DNA TGCAGTGCTAGAAGCAGGGGAGGAAATGAGCAGTTCTTC.

This CDR3 reads CASSRNPAGPAGEQYF. Here the CDR3 DNA reads TGTGCCAGCAGTCGGAATCCAGCGGGCCCCGCGGGGGAGCAGTACTTC. The genes are TRBV2 and TRBJ2-7, with D maybe TRBD2 (6 bases). The CDR3 loop spans 16 amino acids. V lost 5 bases, J lost 7 bases, and 24 bases lay in between. Germline CDR1 and CDR2: SNHLY and FYNNEI.

The chain joins TRBV13 to TRBJ1-4; D is perhaps TRBD1 (5 bases). The V end was cut by 7 bases, the J end by 5 bases, with 8 bases between. Germline values: CDR1 PRHDT, CDR2 FYEKMQ (reference sequence). The CDR3 is made up of 12 amino acids. The chain's CDR3 is CASKGPNEKLFF. CDR3 DNA sequence: TGTGCCAGCAAGGGACCGAATGAAAAACTGTTTTTT. Full variable domain (missing parts from reference TRBV13 and TRBJ1-4): AAGVIQSPRHLIKEKRETATLKCYPIPRHDTVYWYQQGPGQDPQFLISFYEKMQSDKGSIPDRFSAQQFSDYHSELNMSSLELGDSALYFCASKGPNEKLFFGSGTQLSVL.

The gene calls are TRBV4-1 and TRBJ2-6; TRBD1 agrees at 10 bases. CDR3 length: 18 amino acids. Looked up from germline, CDR1 is MGHRA and CDR2 is YSYEKL. Unmatched junction bases numbered 3, after V lost 0 bases and J lost 1 base. CDR3 nucleotide sequence: TGCGCCAGCAGCCAAGAAGGGACAGGGGTTTCTGGGGCCAACGTCCTGACTTTC. The encoded protein is CASSQEGTGVSGANVLTF.

The genes are TRBV5-5 and TRBJ2-7; perhaps TRBD1 as D (5 bases). V was trimmed by 5 bases and J by 3 bases, leaving 15 bases between them. The CDR3 covers 14 residues. From germline, CDR1 is SGHKS and CDR2 YYEKEE (reference sequence). CDR3 DNA sequence: TGTGCCAGCAGTCCCGTGGGGCTGGTCTACGAGCAGTACTTC. This sequence encodes CASSPVGLVYEQYF.

V usage is TRBV21-1 and J usage is TRBJ2-7; TRBD1 reflects the table's D call only, with no check against the DNA. TRBV21-1 is recorded as a pseudogene. The CDR3 runs 14 residues. Here the CDR3 reads CACSNQPGFYEQYF. Written as DNA, the CDR3 is TGTGCCTGCAGCAACCAGCCCGGGTTTTACGAGCAGTACTTC.

The genes are TRBV11-2 and TRBJ2-1, with 13 nucleotides matching TRBD2. The germline gives CDR1 SGHAT, CDR2 FQNNGV. V lost 2 bases, J lost 12 bases, and 16 bases stayed unmatched. CDR3 length equals 18 residues. CDR3 in amino acids: CASSLRTSGSMSTSGQFF. CDR3 bases: TGTGCCAGCAGCTTACGGACTAGCGGGAGCATGTCGACGTCCGGGCAGTTCTTC.

The V and J genes are TRBV6-5 and TRBJ2-4; 7 bases align to TRBD1. Germline V gene data show CDR1 as MNHEY and CDR2 as SVGAGI. This CDR3 is 14 amino acids long. Trimming cost V 2 bases and J 13 bases; bases outside gene matches: 11. The CDR3: CASSYIDRVWEQYF. The CDR3 nucleotides are TGTGCCAGCAGTTACATCGACAGGGTCTGGGAGCAGTACTTC.

The chain couples TRBV20-1 to TRBJ2-3, with 9 positions matching TRBD2. Per the germline V gene, CDR1 is DFQATT and CDR2 is SNEGSKA (reference sequence). The V segment lost 3 bases and the J segment 5 bases; nucleotides outside the gene matches: 12. This CDR3 has 16 residues. The CDR3 bases are TGCAGTGCTAGTTACCTCGGAGGACTAGCGAAAGATACGCAGTATTTT. Translating it yields CSASYLGGLAKDTQYF.

About this clonotype: The CDR3 ends on some other residue instead of the conserved phenylalanine or tryptophan, so this is likely a read error. The DNA is omitted, as the CDR3 cannot be located on it reliably, and the CDR3 follows TCRdb's listing. The chain combines TRBV12-3 or TRBV12-4 with TRBJ2-5; the table calls TRBD2, which could not be checked here. The CDR3 adds up to 13 amino acids, both ends counted. CDR3 protein: CASRGLAGTVTYV.

V and J are TRBV19 and TRBJ1-5; no reliable D call. The V gene lost 5 bases and the J gene lost 8 bases, with 10 bases spanning the gap. The CDR3 has 12 amino acids. Germline V CDR1 and CDR2: LNHDA, SQIVND (reference sequence). The CDR3 DNA reads as TGTGCCAGTAGTGAGCTCGTAGAGCCCCAGCATTTT. This translates into CASSELVEPQHF.

The J gene is TRBJ2-1, the V gene TRBV19; 12 bases align to TRBD2. V lost 5 bases to trimming and J lost 9 bases; unmatched junction nucleotides: 17. Looked up from germline, CDR1 is LNHDA and CDR2 is SQIVND (reference sequence). The CDR3 consists of 18 residues. CDR3 residues: CASSSLPGASGRALEQFF. CDR3 in DNA: TGTGCCAGTAGTTCCCTCCCTGGGGCTAGCGGGAGGGCCCTTGAGCAGTTCTTC. Together with reference TRBV19 and TRBJ2-1, the CDR3 gives the full variable domain: DGGITQSPKYLFRKEGQNVTLSCEQNLNHDAMYWYRQDPGQGLRLIYYSQIVNDFQKGDIAEGYSVSREKKESFPLTVTSAQKNPTAFYLCASSSLPGASGRALEQFFGPGTRLTVL.

With respect to this clonotype: The germline gene is not matched at one end of the junction; a read error may be the cause. CDR3 amino acids: CAAQGASIDTQYF. CDR3 bases: TGTGCCGCGCAGGGGGCTAGCATAGATACGCAGTATTTT. The rearrangement uses TRBV6-5 and TRBJ2-3; 8 bases line up with TRBD1. The CDR3 contains 13 residues. Germline V gives CDR1 MNHEY, CDR2 SVGAGI.

This clonotype showed up just a few times. The chain links TRBV12-3 or TRBV12-4 to TRBJ2-3, with no clear D. V gave up 7 bases and J gave up 0 bases, with 11 bases separating them. This CDR3 region has 14 residues. This CDR3 is CASNPDGSTDTQYF. CDR3 sequence (DNA): TGTGCCAGCAACCCGGACGGGAGCACAGATACGCAGTATTTT.

V is TRBV6-7 and J is TRBJ2-4, with D tentatively TRBD1 (5 bases). The J call may be in error: the DNA end matches TRBJ2-7 better. TRBV6-7 is recorded as an ORF, its role being uncertain. The CDR3 runs to 18 residues. The CDR3 reads CASSYEGRVILNSYEQYF. CDR3 coding DNA: TGTGCCAGCAGTTATGAAGGCAGGGTAATACTGAACTCCTACGAGCAGTACTTC.

This chain connects TRBV27 to TRBJ1-2, with D unclear. CDR3 length equals 15 residues. V dropped 6 bases and J dropped 1 base, with 15 bases sitting between them. The germline gives CDR1 MNHEY, CDR2 SMNVEV (reference sequence). In nucleotides, the CDR3 is TGTGCCAGCAGCGAAACAGCGGGCAATAACTATGGCTACACCTTC. This sequence encodes CASSETAGNNYGYTF.